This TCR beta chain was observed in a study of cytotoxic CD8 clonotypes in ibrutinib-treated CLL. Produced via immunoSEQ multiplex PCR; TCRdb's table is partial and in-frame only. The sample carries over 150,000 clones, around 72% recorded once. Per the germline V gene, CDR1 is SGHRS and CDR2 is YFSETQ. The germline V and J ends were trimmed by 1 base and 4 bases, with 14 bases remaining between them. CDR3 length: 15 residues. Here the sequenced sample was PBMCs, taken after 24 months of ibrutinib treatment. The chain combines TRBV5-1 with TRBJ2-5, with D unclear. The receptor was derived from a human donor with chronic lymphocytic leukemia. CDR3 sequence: CASSLNLDIGETQYF. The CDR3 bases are TGCGCCAGCAGCTTGAACCTCGACATAGGAGAGACCCAGTACTTC.